The rows below give T cell receptor beta chains drawn from one sample of a study of cytomegalovirus exposure and HLA in healthy donors. Method: immunoSEQ multiplex PCR; TCRdb's copy keeps in-frame clones and lacks some. The profile covers about 130,000 clones, with about 85% appearing a single time and around 1.7% taken by the ten largest. The source material was PBMCs. These receptors were taken from a boy aged 5-17 years in good health and CMV-seronegative. The CDR3 runs from the conserved cysteine through the conserved F or W. D genes are given only for firm matches. Part of the rows lack a size; the others show once, few, many or a class for expanded clones.

abundance	j_gene	d_gene	v_gene	CDR3nt	CDR3aa
.	TRBJ2-7	.	TRBV5-1	TGCGCCAGCAGCTTGGAAGCGTACGAGCAGTACTTC	CASSLEAYEQYF
.	TRBJ1-4	TRBD1	TRBV27	TGTGCCAGCAGTTTACGCAACAGGGGGGCGACAAAACTGTTTTTT	CASSLRNRGATKLFF
.	TRBJ2-1	.	TRBV4-3	TGCGCCAGCAGCCAGGGGATAACGGGGGTTTACAATGAGCAGTTCTTC	CASSQGITGVYNEQFF
.	TRBJ1-5	TRBD1	TRBV5-3	TGTGCCAGAAGCTCGGAGCGGGGGACAGGGGATCAGCCCCAGCATTTT	CARSSERGTGDQPQHF
.	TRBJ2-1	.	TRBV29-1	TGCAGCGTTGAAGTCCTCGGGGAGCAAGGTGAGCAGTTCTTC	CSVEVLGEQGEQFF
once	TRBJ1-2	.	TRBV5-4	TGTGCCAGCAGCTTGCGGGGTATTACCTATGGCTACACCTTC	CASSLRGITYGYTF
.	TRBJ2-7	TRBD2	TRBV7-2	TGTGCCAGCAGCTTAATACATCTAGCGGGACATGGGGTCGAGCAGTACTTC	CASSLIHLAGHGVEQYF
.	TRBJ2-2	TRBD1	TRBV2	TGTGCCAGCAGTACTACAGGGGGGAACACCGGGGAGCTGTTTTTT	CASSTTGGNTGELFF
once	TRBJ2-1	.	TRBV5-1	TGCGCCAGCAGCTTGGGCGGGGAAGGCAATGAGCAGTTCTTC	CASSLGGEGNEQFF
.	TRBJ1-2	.	TRBV19	TGTGCCAGTAGTAGCTGGAGCTCGGATGGCTACCCCTTC	CASSSWSSDGYPF
.	TRBJ1-2	TRBD1	TRBV6-5	TGTGCCACAAGAAAACCCGGGACAGCTAAGGGCTACACCTTC	CATRKPGTAKGYTF
.	TRBJ1-2	.	TRBV7-9	TGTGCCAGCAGCTTCGAGTATGGCTACACCTTC	CASSFEYGYTF
.	TRBJ2-5	TRBD2	TRBV9	TGTGCCAGCAGCGGGGAGGGGGAGACCCAGTACTTC	CASSGEGETQYF
.	TRBJ1-6	TRBD1	TRBV9	TGTGCCAGCAGCGACAGGGGAGCGTTAGGTAATTCACCCCTCCACTTT	CASSDRGALGNSPLHF
.	TRBJ1-2	.	TRBV29-1	TGCAGCGTTCGTCAGGACTATGGCTACACCTTC	CSVRQDYGYTF